Below, one T cell receptor (beta chain) is given with its context. The antigen remains unidentified. The data were taken from a study of identical twins. Regarding the study as a whole: Low generation-probability sequences were in excess among twin-shared out-of-frame alpha sequences. Zero-insertion results could be subject to partial confounding by invariant MAIT and iNKT cells.

Germline V gene sequence: CDR1 MNHEY, CDR2 SVGAGI. The CDR3 totals 16 residues. The J segment lost 4 bases and the V segment lost 6 bases, leaving 7 bases of the junction unmatched. Each CDR3 protein gets one entry after TCRdb re-called the 5' RACE reads with MiXCR. The table shows 1.5 million or so distinct CDR3 sequences, with about 30% occurring only once. Input material: cord blood. The chain combines TRBV6-5 with TRBJ2-1; the match to TRBD2 covers 12 bases. This receptor was identified in a newborn girl in good health. The CDR3 nucleotides are TGTGCCAGCAGATATCTAGCGGGAGGGCTGTACAATGAGCAGTTCTTC. This gives the protein CASRYLAGGLYNEQFF.